This TCR beta chain was profiled in a study of control samples from healthy donors and cancer patients. Germline V gives CDR1 LGHDT, CDR2 YNNKEL (reference sequence). The V gene end was trimmed by 1 base and the J gene end by 0 bases; junction bases not matched to a gene: 5. The CDR3 totals 18 residues. Data came from immunoSEQ multiplex PCR; TCRdb stores just in-frame clones and leaves some out. Altogether some 74,000 clones are present, less than 95% being singletons, with the ten largest covering 2.8%. The sequence derives from a woman in her twenties or thirties in good health. The sequencing sample was made of blood. The chain uses TRBV3-1 (or the pseudogene TRBV3-2) and TRBJ2-3; 12 bases are a match to TRBD2. The CDR3 sequence: CASSQAPGLAGSTDTQYF. In nucleotides, the CDR3 is TGTGCCAGCAGCCAAGCGCCCGGACTAGCGGGGAGCACAGATACGCAGTATTTT.